These 22 T cell receptor beta chains were all obtained from the same sample, sequenced in a study of identical twins. TCRdb reprocessed the 5' RACE reads via MiXCR and lists one record per CDR3 protein. The sample lists around 670,000 distinct CDR3 sequences, around 6% seen once, with under 2% in the top ten. The sequenced material came from naive T cells sorted from blood. These receptor sequences come from a man younger than 30 in good health.

This clonotype was found many times. The chain employs TRBV15 and TRBJ2-3; 9 bases are a match to TRBD1. V shed 3 bases and J 3 bases; nucleotides not matched to a gene: 1. The CDR3 length is 14 residues. CDR1 and CDR2 (germline): LNHNV, YYDKDF (reference sequence). The CDR3 loop is CATSSGQGTDTQYF. The DNA for the CDR3 is TGTGCCACCAGCAGTGGACAGGGGACAGATACGCAGTATTTT.

In this sample, this clonotype turned up many times. This rearrangement joins TRBV7-2 to TRBJ2-1; the D is unclear. Deletions cut 1 base from V and 6 bases from J, with 13 bases between. The germline gives CDR1 SGHTA, CDR2 FQGNSA. CDR3 length equals 15 residues. The CDR3 sequence is CASSLEGRPSNEQFF. The CDR3 DNA reads TGTGCCAGCAGCTTAGAAGGGCGGCCAAGCAATGAGCAGTTCTTC.

This clonotype has ten or more counts. The chain uses TRBV29-1 and TRBJ2-5; TRBD2 matches 7 bases. The CDR3 sequence is 15 residues long. Unmatched junction bases numbered 8, after V lost 0 bases and J lost 4 bases. Germline V gives CDR1 SQVTM, CDR2 ANQGSEA. CDR3 bases: TGCAGCGTTGAAGACCCGCGGGGCGGGAGAGAGACCCAGTACTTC. Translating it yields CSVEDPRGGRETQYF.

This clonotype has ten or more counts. CDR3 in amino acids: CASKAAGDTQYF. The CDR3 DNA is TGTGCCAGCAAGGCAGCTGGAGATACGCAGTATTTT. The chain links TRBV7-2 to TRBJ2-3; D is uncertain. CDR3 length equals 12 residues. Trimming left V 7 bases short and J 5 bases short, with 10 bases between. Germline V gene lookup returns CDR1 SGHTA and CDR2 FQGNSA.

This chain links TRBV9 with TRBJ2-2, with D possibly TRBD2 on 6 matching bases. This CDR3 spans 15 amino acids. CDR1 is SGDLS, CDR2 YYNGEE, per germline. V lost 6 bases, J lost 4 bases, and 16 bases lay in between. The CDR3 DNA reads as TGTGCCAGCAAAAACCGGGAGTTCGGCACCGGGGAGCTGTTTTTT. Its translation: CASKNREFGTGELFF.

This clonotype was recorded many times. The chain couples TRBV5-1 to TRBJ2-1; TRBD2 might be the D (6 bases). The CDR3 runs 16 residues. V was trimmed by 4 bases and J by 4 bases, leaving 18 bases between them. In germline, CDR1 is SGHRS, CDR2 YFSETQ. CDR3 nucleotides: TGCGCCAGCAGCCCCGGTGGCGCTAGCGCATACAATGAGCAGTTCTTC. It encodes CASSPGGASAYNEQFF. Based on the CDR3 plus reference TRBV5-1 and TRBJ2-1, the full variable domain is KAGVTQTPRYLIKTRGQQVTLSCSPISGHRSVSWYQQTPGQGLQFLFEYFSETQRNKGNFPGRFSGRQFSNSRSEMNVSTLELGDSALYLCASSPGGASAYNEQFFGPGTRLTVL.

CDR3 nucleotide sequence: TGCGCCAGCAGCTTGTCTCCTAGCGGGGTGACCTACGAGCAGTACTTC. Its translation is CASSLSPSGVTYEQYF. This sequence joins TRBV5-1 and TRBJ2-7; 9 bases line up with TRBD2. CDR1 and CDR2 from the germline V gene are SGHRS and YFSETQ. CDR3 length equals 16 residues. J gave up 2 bases and V 1 base, and 7 bases lay outside the gene matches.

V and J are TRBV24-1 and TRBJ2-7, with D hard to call. The CDR3 sequence is 16 residues long. V lost 4 bases and J 6 bases, leaving 21 bases between the germline ends. CDR1 is KGHDR, CDR2 SFDVKD, per germline. This chain's CDR3 is CATSDLGPQPKCEQYV. CDR3 nucleotides: TGTGCCACCAGTGACCTAGGACCACAACCGAAATGCGAGCAGTACGTC.

This clonotype was seen many times. The genes are TRBV29-1 and TRBJ2-5; either TRBD1 or TRBD2 may supply D (5 bases each). The V and J ends lost 0 bases and 2 bases respectively, with 10 bases between them. The CDR3 spans 14 residues. Germline V CDR1 and CDR2: SQVTM, ANQGSEA. In DNA form, the CDR3 reads TGCAGCGTTGAAGAGGGACGGATACAAGAGACCCAGTACTTC. This codes for CSVEEGRIQETQYF.

In this sample, this clonotype turned up many times. The chain uses TRBV29-1 and TRBJ2-1; TRBD2 is a possible D gene (6 bases). Per the germline V gene, CDR1 is SQVTM and CDR2 is ANQGSEA. The CDR3 sequence is 13 residues long. The V and J ends lost 5 bases and 9 bases respectively, with 17 bases between them. The CDR3 bases are TGCAGCGTTACCGGGACTCCCCGCGGTGAGCAGTTCTTC. Protein: CSVTGTPRGEQFF.

This clonotype appeared many times. The chain joins TRBV10-3 to TRBJ2-3; D unclear. Germline-derived CDR1 and CDR2 are ENHRY and SYGVKD. The CDR3 sequence is 16 residues long. Trimming removed 11 bases from V and 6 bases from J, with 27 bases in between. CDR3 residues: CAVAIEGQVESDTQYF. In DNA, the CDR3 is TGTGCCGTAGCCATCGAAGGGCAGGTGGAGTCTGATACGCAGTATTTT.

In its sample, this clonotype was seen a few times. The chain recombines TRBV12-3 or TRBV12-4 with TRBJ2-1; weak D call: TRBD2 (6 bases). Trimming shortened V by 3 bases and J by 12 bases, and 12 bases separated the two germline ends. The CDR3 has 12 residues. The CDR3 coding sequence is TGTGCCAGCAGTTTTAGACTAGGAGGGCAGTTCTTC. As protein: CASSFRLGGQFF.

The chain has TRBV20-1 and TRBJ1-2; TRBD1 matches at 7 bases. Losses at the gene ends were 6 bases for V and 4 bases for J; bases not matched to a gene: 11. This CDR3 has 14 amino acids. Germline CDR1 is DFQATT and CDR2 is SNEGSKA (reference sequence). The CDR3: CSAARVQGSYGYTF. The CDR3 DNA follows: TGCAGTGCCGCGCGAGTACAGGGGAGCTATGGCTACACCTTC.

This clonotype appeared a few times. The chain joins TRBV7-3 to TRBJ1-2; TRBD1 agrees at 7 bases. Germline V lookup: CDR1 SGHTA, CDR2 FQGTGA. With V trimmed by 5 bases and J by 5 bases, 5 bases remained unmatched. The CDR3 totals 13 residues. CDR3 bases: TGTGCCAGCAGCGAACAGGGGCGGTATGGCTACACCTTC. This sequence encodes CASSEQGRYGYTF.

This clonotype came up many times. Written as DNA, the CDR3 is TGTGCCAGCAGCTTATTTAGGCAGACCACTAGCACAGATACGCAGTATTTT. Protein sequence: CASSLFRQTTSTDTQYF. This chain links TRBV7-8 with TRBJ2-3; the D is unclear. This CDR3 region has 17 residues. Trimming removed 2 bases at V and 0 bases at J, with 15 bases between. The germline CDR1 and CDR2 sequences are SGHVS and FQNEAQ.

This clonotype has just a few counts. The rearrangement links TRBV11-2 to TRBJ2-7, with D possibly being TRBD1 (6 bases). Germline CDR1 and CDR2: SGHAT and FQNNGV. The CDR3 has 16 amino acids. V dropped 7 bases and J dropped 4 bases, with 23 bases sitting between them. CDR3 in amino acids: CASTPTINQGPYEQYF. The CDR3 DNA reads as TGTGCCAGCACCCCTACAATAAATCAGGGGCCTTACGAGCAGTACTTC. The full variable domain, completed using reference TRBV11-2 and TRBJ2-7, is EAGVAQSPRYKIIEKRQSVAFWCNPISGHATLYWYQQILGQGPKLLIQFQNNGVVDDSQLPKDRFSAERLKGVDSTLKIQPAKLEDSAVYLCASTPTINQGPYEQYFGPGTRLTVT.

This clonotype was detected a few times. This chain uses TRBV6-2 or TRBV6-3 with TRBJ2-7, with unresolved D. Trimming left V 0 bases short and J 7 bases short, with 13 bases between. The CDR3 is made up of 14 amino acids. CDR1 and CDR2 (germline): MNHEY, SVGEGT. This chain's CDR3 is CASSYSADIGEQYF. CDR3 coding DNA: TGTGCCAGCAGTTACTCGGCCGACATCGGGGAGCAGTACTTC.

V is TRBV18 and J is TRBJ1-1; TRBD1 matches 9 bases. V dropped 3 bases and J dropped 0; count of bases not matched to a gene: 5. The CDR3 loop spans 16 amino acids. Germline CDR1 is KGHSH and CDR2 is LQKENI. In DNA form, the CDR3 reads TGTGCCAGCTCACCCCGGGACAGGGAATTGAACACTGAAGCTTTCTTT. This gives the protein CASSPRDRELNTEAFF.

This chain joins TRBV6-1 and TRBJ2-3; 8 bases align to TRBD2. This CDR3 region has 16 residues. With V trimmed by 6 bases and J by 4 bases, 12 bases remained unmatched. Germline CDR1 and CDR2: MNHNS and SASEGT. CDR3 in DNA: TGTGCCAGCAGACGGGGGGGAGGGCAGATCGCAGATACGCAGTATTTT. Translated, it gives CASRRGGGQIADTQYF.

This clonotype was recorded many times. The chain employs TRBV5-6 and TRBJ2-1, with 10 bases that match TRBD2. Germline V gene sequence: CDR1 SGHDT, CDR2 YYEEEE. CDR3 length equals 18 residues. V trimming: 5 bases; J trimming: 0 bases; junction bases outside the gene matches: 11. CDR3 sequence reads: CASRVRRTSGPSYNEQFF. In DNA, the CDR3 is TGTGCCAGCAGAGTTCGCAGGACTAGCGGACCCTCCTACAATGAGCAGTTCTTC. Variable domain in full (rest from reference TRBV5-6 and TRBJ2-1): DAGVTQSPTHLIKTRGQQVTLRCSPKSGHDTVSWYQQALGQGPQFIFQYYEEEERQRGNFPDRFSGHQFPNYSSELNVNALLLGDSALYLCASRVRRTSGPSYNEQFFGPGTRLTVL.

This clonotype was seen many times. The chain is built from TRBV21-1 and TRBJ2-7. TRBV21-1 is a pseudogene segment. This CDR3 has 11 residues. The CDR3: CASSTLYEQYF. The CDR3 nucleotides read TGTGCCAGCAGCACCTTATACGAGCAGTACTTC.

In this sample, this clonotype turned up many times. V gene TRBV7-9 combines with J gene TRBJ2-5, with D possibly called TRBD1 or TRBD2 (5 bases each). Trimming cost V 11 bases and J 5 bases, with 15 bases left between them. The CDR3 totals 12 residues. Germline CDR1 SEHNR, CDR2 FQNEAQ (reference sequence). This CDR3 reads CAVRRDRETQYF. As DNA, the CDR3 is TGTGCCGTACGCCGGGACCGGGAGACCCAGTACTTC.